This entry describes one TCR beta chain. Its antigen is as yet unknown. An end of the junction differs from the germline gene, which may be a read error. Three rounds of nested PCR, following a modified ARM-PCR protocol, produced the TCRbeta library. TCRdb re-analysed the multiplex PCR reads in MiXCR, keeping a single row per CDR3 protein. The table lists 75,000 to 80,000 distinct CDR3 sequences, over 75% of them singletons. This sample's RNA came from whole unsorted tissue. Newly diagnosed lung cancer patients had thoracic surgery in China, August–November 2014, without prior chemotherapy. Germline CDR1 reads DFQATT; CDR2 reads SNEGSKA (reference sequence). CDR3 length: 15 residues. This sample was included in a study of tumor and adjacent non-tumor tissue in lung cancer. Study-wide points: Normal lung showed higher cumulative top 100 clone frequency than tumor. Tumor tissue had significantly higher TCR diversity than normal lung.

The sequenced sample consisted of lung tumor tissue. The gene calls are TRBV20-1 and TRBJ2-2; D is possibly TRBD1 (6 bases). This clonotype originated in a woman in her fifties or sixties with non-small cell lung cancer. DNA of the CDR3: TGCAGTGCTAGAGATCCCGGACAGAACATCGGGGAGCAGTTTTTT. This translates into CSARDPGQNIGEQFF.